The clone carrying this T cell receptor beta chain showed up just a few times. What it binds is not known. Noted treatment: over 15 received Ad26.COV2.S at low or high dose, single or two shots; 5 received placebo; per-sample allocation not given. Collection of samples fell on day 63 after the first vaccine or placebo injection. The germline V and J ends were trimmed by 4 bases and 0 bases, with 6 bases remaining between them. This CDR3 spans 13 amino acids. In germline, CDR1 is SNHLY, CDR2 FYNNEI. The data are from a study of Ad26.COV2.S vaccination and SARS-CoV-2 variants. The wider study: Sample donor was a member of the COV1001 Ad26.COV2.S trial arm. Each vaccinee took Ad26.COV2.S intramuscularly, once or twice 56 days apart. Study-level findings and limits: Breadth measured for non-spike TCRs was similar across vaccine and placebo recipients. Vaccinees displayed broader spike-specific TCR repertoires than placebo recipients.

This table comes from immunoSEQ multiplex PCR, and its TCRdb copy is limited to in-frame clones, with some not included. The sample lists about half a million clones, roughly 87% occurring once. Sequenced material: peripheral blood, taken in a trial of Ad26.COV2.S vaccine versus placebo. This TCR was sampled from a person between 18 and 65 years old who received the Ad26.COV2.S COVID-19 vaccine or a placebo. V gene TRBV2 combines with J gene TRBJ1-1; D is unclear. CDR3 protein: CASSAPLNTEAFF. Here the CDR3 DNA reads TGTGCCAGCAGTGCCCCGCTGAACACTGAAGCTTTCTTT. Combining the CDR3 with reference TRBV2 and TRBJ1-1 gives the whole variable domain EPEVTQTPSHQVTQMGQEVILRCVPISNHLYFYWYRQILGQKVEFLVSFYNNEISEKSEIFDDQFSVERPDGSNFTLKIRSTKLEDSAMYFCASSAPLNTEAFFGQGTRLTVV.